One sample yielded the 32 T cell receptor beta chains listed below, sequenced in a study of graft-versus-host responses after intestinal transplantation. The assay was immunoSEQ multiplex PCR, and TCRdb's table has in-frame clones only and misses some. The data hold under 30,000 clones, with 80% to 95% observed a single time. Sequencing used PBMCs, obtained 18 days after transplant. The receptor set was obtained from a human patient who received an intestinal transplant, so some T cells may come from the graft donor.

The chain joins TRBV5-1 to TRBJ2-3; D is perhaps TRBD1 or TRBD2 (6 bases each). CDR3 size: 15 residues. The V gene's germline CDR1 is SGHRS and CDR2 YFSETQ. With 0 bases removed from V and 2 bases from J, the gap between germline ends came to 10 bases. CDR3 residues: CASSLVRGLTDTQYF. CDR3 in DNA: TGCGCCAGCAGCTTGGTACGGGGGCTCACAGATACGCAGTATTTT.

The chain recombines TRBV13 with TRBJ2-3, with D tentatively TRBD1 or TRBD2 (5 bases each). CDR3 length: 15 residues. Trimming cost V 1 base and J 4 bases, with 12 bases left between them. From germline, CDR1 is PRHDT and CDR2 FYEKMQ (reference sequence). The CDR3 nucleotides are TGTGCCAGCAGCTTAGCCGGGGCCCTCTCAGATACGCAGTATTTT. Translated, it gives CASSLAGALSDTQYF.

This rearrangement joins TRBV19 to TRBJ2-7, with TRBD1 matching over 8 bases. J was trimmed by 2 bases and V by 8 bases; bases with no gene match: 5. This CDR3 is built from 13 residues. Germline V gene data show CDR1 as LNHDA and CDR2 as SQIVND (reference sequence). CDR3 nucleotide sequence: TGTGCCAGTGCCTTGACAGGGGCCTACGAGCAGTACTTC. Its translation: CASALTGAYEQYF. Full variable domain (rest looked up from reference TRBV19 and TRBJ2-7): DGGITQSPKYLFRKEGQNVTLSCEQNLNHDAMYWYRQDPGQGLRLIYYSQIVNDFQKGDIAEGYSVSREKKESFPLTVTSAQKNPTAFYLCASALTGAYEQYFGPGTRLTVT.

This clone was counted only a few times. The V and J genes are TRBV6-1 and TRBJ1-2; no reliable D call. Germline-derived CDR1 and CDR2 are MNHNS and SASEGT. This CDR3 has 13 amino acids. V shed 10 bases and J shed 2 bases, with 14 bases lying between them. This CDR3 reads CATGLAPNYGYTF. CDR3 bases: TGTGCCACGGGCCTTGCACCGAACTATGGCTACACCTTC.

As DNA, the CDR3 is TGTGCCAGCAGTGAAGGACAGGGGCTTTTGAACTATGGCTACACCTTC. It is translated as CASSEGQGLLNYGYTF. The rearrangement uses TRBV2 and TRBJ1-2; 8 positions match TRBD1. CDR3 length equals 16 residues. The germline gives CDR1 SNHLY, CDR2 FYNNEI. V was clipped by 1 base and J by 2 bases; unmatched bases: 6.

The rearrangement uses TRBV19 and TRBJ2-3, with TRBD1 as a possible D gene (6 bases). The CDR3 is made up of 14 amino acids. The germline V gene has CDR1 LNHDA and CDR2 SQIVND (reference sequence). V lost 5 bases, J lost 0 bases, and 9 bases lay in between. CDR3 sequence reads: CASSHRESTDTQYF. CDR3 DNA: TGTGCCAGTAGTCACAGGGAAAGCACAGATACGCAGTATTTT.

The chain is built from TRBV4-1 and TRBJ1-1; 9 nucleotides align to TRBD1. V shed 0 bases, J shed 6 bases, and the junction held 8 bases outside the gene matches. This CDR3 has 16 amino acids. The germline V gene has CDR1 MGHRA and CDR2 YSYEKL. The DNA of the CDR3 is TGCGCCAGCAGCCAAGATCCGGGGGACAGGGAGCCTGAAGCTTTCTTT. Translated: CASSQDPGDREPEAFF.

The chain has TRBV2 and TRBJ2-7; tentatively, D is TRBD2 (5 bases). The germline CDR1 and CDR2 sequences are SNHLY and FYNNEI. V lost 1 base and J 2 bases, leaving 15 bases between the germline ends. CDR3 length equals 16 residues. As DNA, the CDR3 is TGTGCCAGCAGTGAAGAGGGTTGGGAGATCACCTACGAGCAGTACTTC. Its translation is CASSEEGWEITYEQYF.

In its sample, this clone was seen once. As DNA, the CDR3 is TGTGCCAGCAGCGTGGGCAGGGTAAATGAAAAACTGTTTTTT. Residues: CASSVGRVNEKLFF. J is TRBJ1-4 and V is TRBV9, with a tentative D call TRBD1 (5 bases). Per germline, CDR1 SGDLS and CDR2 YYNGEE. This CDR3 is built from 14 residues. Trimming left V 2 bases short and J 5 bases short, with 10 bases between.

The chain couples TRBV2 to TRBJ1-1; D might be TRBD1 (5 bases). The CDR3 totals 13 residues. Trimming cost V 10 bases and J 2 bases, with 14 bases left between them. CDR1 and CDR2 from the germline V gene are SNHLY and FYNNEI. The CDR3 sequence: CATLAGLNTEAFF. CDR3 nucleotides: TGTGCCACCCTGGCAGGGCTTAACACTGAAGCTTTCTTT.

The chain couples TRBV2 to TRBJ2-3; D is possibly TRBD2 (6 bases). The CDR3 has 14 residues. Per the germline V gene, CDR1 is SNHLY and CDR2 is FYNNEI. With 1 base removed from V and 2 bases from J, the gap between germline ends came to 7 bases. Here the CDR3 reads CASSEGTNTDTQYF. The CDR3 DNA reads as TGTGCCAGCAGTGAAGGGACTAACACAGATACGCAGTATTTT.

The CDR3, as DNA: TGTGCCAGCAGCTTGTCTAGGCCTAGGAATGAGCAGTTCTTC. Amino acid sequence: CASSLSRPRNEQFF. The rearrangement joins TRBV5-6 to TRBJ2-1; D unclear. This CDR3 contains 14 residues. Germline CDR1 reads SGHDT; CDR2 reads YYEEEE. The V gene lost 1 base and the J gene lost 7 bases, with 12 bases spanning the gap.

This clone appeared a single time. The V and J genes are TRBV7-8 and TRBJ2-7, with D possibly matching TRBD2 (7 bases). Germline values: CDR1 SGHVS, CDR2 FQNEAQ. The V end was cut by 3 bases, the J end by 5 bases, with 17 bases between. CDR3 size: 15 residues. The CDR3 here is CASSLGKGGRDEQYF. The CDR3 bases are TGTGCCAGCAGCTTGGGAAAGGGGGGGCGGGACGAGCAGTACTTC.

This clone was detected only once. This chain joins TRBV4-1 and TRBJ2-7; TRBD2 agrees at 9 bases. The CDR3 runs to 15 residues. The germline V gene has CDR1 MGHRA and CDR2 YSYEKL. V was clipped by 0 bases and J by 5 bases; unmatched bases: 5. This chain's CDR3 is CASSQDGAGGNEQYF. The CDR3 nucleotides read TGCGCCAGCAGCCAAGATGGAGCGGGGGGAAACGAGCAGTACTTC.

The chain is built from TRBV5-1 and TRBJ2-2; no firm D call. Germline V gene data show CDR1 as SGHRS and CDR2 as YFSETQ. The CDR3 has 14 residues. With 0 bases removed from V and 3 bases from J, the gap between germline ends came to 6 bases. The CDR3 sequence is CASSLGPDTGELFF. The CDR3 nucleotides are TGCGCCAGCAGCTTGGGACCGGACACCGGGGAGCTGTTTTTT.

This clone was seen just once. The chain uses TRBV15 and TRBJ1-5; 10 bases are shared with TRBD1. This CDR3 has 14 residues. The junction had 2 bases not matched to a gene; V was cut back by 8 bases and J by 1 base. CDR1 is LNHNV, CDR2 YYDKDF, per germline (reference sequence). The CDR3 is CATGTGDSNQPQHF. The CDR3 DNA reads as TGTGCCACCGGGACAGGGGACAGCAATCAGCCCCAGCATTTT. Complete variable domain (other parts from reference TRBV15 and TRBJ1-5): DAMVIQNPRYQVTQFGKPVTLSCSQTLNHNVMYWYQQKSSQAPKLLFHYYDKDFNNEADTPDNFQSRRPNTSFCFLDIRSPGLGDTAMYLCATGTGDSNQPQHFGDGTRLSIL.

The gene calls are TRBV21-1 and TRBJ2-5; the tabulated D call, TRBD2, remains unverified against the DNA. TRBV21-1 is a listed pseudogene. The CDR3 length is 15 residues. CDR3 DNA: TGTGCCAGCAGCACCGAGGACCGGGAGCAAGAGACCCAGTACTTC. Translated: CASSTEDREQETQYF.

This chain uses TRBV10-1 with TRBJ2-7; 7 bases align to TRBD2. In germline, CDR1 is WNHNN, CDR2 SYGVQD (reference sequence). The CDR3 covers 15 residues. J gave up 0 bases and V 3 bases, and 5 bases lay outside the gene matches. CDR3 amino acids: CASSDPGGSSYEQYF. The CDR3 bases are TGCGCCAGCAGTGATCCTGGCGGGAGCTCCTACGAGCAGTACTTC.

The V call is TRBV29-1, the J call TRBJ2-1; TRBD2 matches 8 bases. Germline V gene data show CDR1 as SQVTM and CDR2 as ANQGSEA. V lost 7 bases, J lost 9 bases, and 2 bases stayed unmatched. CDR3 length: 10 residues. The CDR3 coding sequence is TGCAGCGCGGGGGGGGTTGAGCAGTTCTTC. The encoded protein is CSAGGVEQFF.

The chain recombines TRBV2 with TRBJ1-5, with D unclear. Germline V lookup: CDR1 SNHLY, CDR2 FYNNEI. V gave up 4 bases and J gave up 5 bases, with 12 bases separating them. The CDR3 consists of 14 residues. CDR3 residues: CASSVGGFDQPQHF. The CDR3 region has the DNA TGTGCCAGCAGTGTTGGAGGATTTGATCAGCCCCAGCATTTT.

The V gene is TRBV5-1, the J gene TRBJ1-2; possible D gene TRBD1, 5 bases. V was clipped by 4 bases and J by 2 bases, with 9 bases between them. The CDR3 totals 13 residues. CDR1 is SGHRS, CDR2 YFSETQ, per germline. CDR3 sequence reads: CASSGDGNYGYTF. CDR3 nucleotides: TGCGCCAGCAGCGGGGACGGAAACTATGGCTACACCTTC.

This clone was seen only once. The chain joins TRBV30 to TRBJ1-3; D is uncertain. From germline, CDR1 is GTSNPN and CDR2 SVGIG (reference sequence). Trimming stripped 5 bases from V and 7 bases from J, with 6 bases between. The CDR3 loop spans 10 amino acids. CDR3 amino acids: CAWGQNTIYF. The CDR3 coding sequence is TGTGCCTGGGGGCAGAACACCATATATTTT.

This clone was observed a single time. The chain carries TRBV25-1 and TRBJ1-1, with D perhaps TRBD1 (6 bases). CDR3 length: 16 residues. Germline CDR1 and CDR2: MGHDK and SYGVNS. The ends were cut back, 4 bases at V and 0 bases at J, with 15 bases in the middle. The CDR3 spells CASSGWPRGMNTEAFF. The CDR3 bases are TGTGCCAGCAGTGGCTGGCCGAGGGGGATGAACACTGAAGCTTTCTTT.

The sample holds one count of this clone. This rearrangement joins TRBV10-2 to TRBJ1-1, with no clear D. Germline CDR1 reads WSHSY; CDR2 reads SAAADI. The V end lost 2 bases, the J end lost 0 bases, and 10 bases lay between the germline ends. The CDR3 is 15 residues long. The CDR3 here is CASSEGAHMNTEAFF. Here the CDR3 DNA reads TGCGCCAGCAGTGAGGGTGCACACATGAACACTGAAGCTTTCTTT.

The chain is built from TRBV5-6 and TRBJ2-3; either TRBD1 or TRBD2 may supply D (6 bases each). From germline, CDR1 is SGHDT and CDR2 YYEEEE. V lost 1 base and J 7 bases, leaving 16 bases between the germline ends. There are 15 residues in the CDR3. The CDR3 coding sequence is TGTGCCAGCAGCTTGTTGACTGAGGGGGGCTATACGCAGTATTTT. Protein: CASSLLTEGGYTQYF.

DNA of the CDR3: TGTGCCAGCAGCCGAGGGCCTAACTATGGCTACACCTTC. Amino acids: CASSRGPNYGYTF. The chain employs TRBV9 and TRBJ1-2, with D unclear. The CDR3 spans 13 residues. V was pared by 4 bases and J by 0 bases, with 7 bases between. Germline CDR1 reads SGDLS; CDR2 reads YYNGEE. The whole variable domain, remainder taken from reference TRBV9 and TRBJ1-2, is DSGVTQTPKHLITATGQRVTLRCSPRSGDLSVYWYQQSLDQGLQFLIQYYNGEERAKGNILERFSAQQFPDLHSELNLSSLELGDSALYFCASSRGPNYGYTFGSGTRLTVV.

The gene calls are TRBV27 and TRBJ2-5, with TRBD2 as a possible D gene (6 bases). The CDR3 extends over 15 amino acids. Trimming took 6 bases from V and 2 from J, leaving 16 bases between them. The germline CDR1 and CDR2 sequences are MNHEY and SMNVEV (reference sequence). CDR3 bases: TGTGCCAGCAGGGCCCGGGACTCCCTACAAGAGACCCAGTACTTC. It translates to CASRARDSLQETQYF.

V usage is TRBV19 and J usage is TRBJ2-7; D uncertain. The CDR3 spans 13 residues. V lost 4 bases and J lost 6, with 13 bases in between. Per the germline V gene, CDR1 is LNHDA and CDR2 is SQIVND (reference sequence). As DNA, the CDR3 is TGTGCCAGTAGTACCCCTCCCCTGGGCGAGCAGTACTTC. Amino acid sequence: CASSTPPLGEQYF.

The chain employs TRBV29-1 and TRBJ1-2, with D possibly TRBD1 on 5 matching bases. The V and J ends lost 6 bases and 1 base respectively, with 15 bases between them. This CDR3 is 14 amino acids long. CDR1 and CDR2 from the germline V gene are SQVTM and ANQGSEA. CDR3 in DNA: TGCAGCGTGCACCGGGACCTCCGTAACTATGGCTACACCTTC. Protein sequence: CSVHRDLRNYGYTF.

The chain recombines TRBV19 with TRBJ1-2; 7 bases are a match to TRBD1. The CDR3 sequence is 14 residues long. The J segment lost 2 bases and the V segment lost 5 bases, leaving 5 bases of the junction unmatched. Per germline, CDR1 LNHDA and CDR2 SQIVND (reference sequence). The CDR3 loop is CASSDRVGNYGYTF. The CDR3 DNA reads TGTGCCAGTAGTGACAGGGTTGGGAACTATGGCTACACCTTC.

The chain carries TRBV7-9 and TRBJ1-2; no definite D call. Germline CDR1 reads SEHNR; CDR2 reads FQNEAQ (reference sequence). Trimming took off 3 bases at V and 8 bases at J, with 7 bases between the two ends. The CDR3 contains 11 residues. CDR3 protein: CASSFGYGYTF. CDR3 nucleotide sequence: TGTGCCAGCAGCTTCGGGTACGGCTACACCTTC.

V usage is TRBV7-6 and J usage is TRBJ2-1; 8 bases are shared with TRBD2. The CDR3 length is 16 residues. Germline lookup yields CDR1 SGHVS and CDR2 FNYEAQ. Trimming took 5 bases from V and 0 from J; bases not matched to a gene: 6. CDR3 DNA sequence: TGTGCCAGCAGCCCCTCTAGCGGGCACTCCTACAATGAGCAGTTCTTC. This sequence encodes CASSPSSGHSYNEQFF.